The next 30 T cell receptor beta chains were all read from a single sample in a study of T cells after yellow fever vaccination. TCRdb called the 5' RACE reads again in MiXCR, with one record for every CDR3 protein. The sample consists of approximately 110,000 distinct CDR3 sequences, more than 6% of them appearing once. Sequencing was performed on CD4+ T cells sorted from PBMCs, taken 9 to 11 days after the first yellow fever vaccination. The receptors originated from a man aged 18 to 30 who received the YFV17D yellow fever vaccine.

This clonotype was detected many times. The rearrangement joins TRBV10-3 to TRBJ2-1; no firm D call. There are 13 residues in the CDR3. Germline V CDR1 and CDR2: ENHRY, SYGVKD. Trimming took off 3 bases at V and 5 bases at J, with 8 bases between the two ends. Written as DNA, the CDR3 is TGTGCCATCAGTGAACAGAACAACAATGAGCAGTTCTTC. This codes for CAISEQNNNEQFF.

J is TRBJ1-1 and V is TRBV27; tentative D call: TRBD1 (5 bases). Germline-derived CDR1 and CDR2 are MNHEY and SMNVEV (reference sequence). The CDR3 totals 18 residues. Trimming cost V 4 bases and J 1 base, with 22 bases left between them. CDR3 DNA sequence: TGTGCCAGCAGTTCCTCCCGCTTTTACGGGGGTCGGAACACTGAAGCTTTCTTT. The encoded protein is CASSSSRFYGGRNTEAFF.

This clonotype was seen repeatedly, ten times or more. The chain employs TRBV3-1 and TRBJ1-1; 7 nucleotides match TRBD1. The CDR3 consists of 12 residues. Germline values: CDR1 LGHDT, CDR2 YNNKEL (reference sequence). The junction had 7 bases not matched to a gene; V was cut back by 9 bases and J by 6 bases. For the CDR3, the DNA is TGTGCCAGTTCGGGACAGAGTCCTGAAGCTTTCTTT. Translated, it gives CASSGQSPEAFF.

This clonotype occurred many times. V gene TRBV19 combines with J gene TRBJ2-3; the D is unclear. Germline CDR1 reads LNHDA; CDR2 reads SQIVND (reference sequence). V lost 4 bases and J 2 bases, leaving 13 bases between the germline ends. The CDR3 sequence is 15 residues long. This CDR3 is CASSSDQHHTDTQYF. The CDR3, as DNA: TGTGCCAGTAGTAGCGACCAACACCACACAGATACGCAGTATTTT.

The table lists this clonotype with a few counts. As DNA, the CDR3 is TGCGCCAGCAGCCAAGATCACAGACAGGGGTCTCATTCTGGAAACACCATATATTTT. This encodes CASSQDHRQGSHSGNTIYF. The chain couples TRBV4-3 to TRBJ1-3, with 8 bases that match TRBD1. Germline V gene lookup returns CDR1 LGHNA and CDR2 YSLEER. CDR3 size: 19 residues. With 0 bases clipped from V and 1 base from J, the junction kept 11 bases outside the gene matches.

This clonotype was found a few times. The chain employs TRBV7-2 and TRBJ1-2; D remains unclear. The CDR3 spans 12 residues. From germline, CDR1 is SGHTA and CDR2 FQGNSA. Trimming shortened V by 8 bases and J by 4 bases, and 11 bases separated the two germline ends. The CDR3 here is CASYSLSYGYTF. The CDR3, as DNA: TGTGCCAGCTATTCATTGAGCTATGGCTACACCTTC.

As concerns this clonotype: This may stem from a read error, because a much larger clone lies one nucleotide away. V is TRBV6-1 and J is TRBJ2-2; perhaps D is TRBD1 or TRBD2 (5 bases each). Trimming cost V 6 bases and J 3 bases, with 11 bases left between them. Germline V gene data show CDR1 as MNHNS and CDR2 as SASEGT. The CDR3 runs 14 residues. The CDR3 here is CASRGVRDTGELFF. The CDR3 bases are TGTGCCAGCAGGGGGGTACGGGACACCGGGGAGCTGTTTTTT.

The V call is TRBV18, the J call TRBJ2-1, with D possibly TRBD1 on 6 matching bases. The CDR3 is 17 amino acids. Per germline, CDR1 KGHSH and CDR2 LQKENI. Trimming removed 0 bases at V and 0 bases at J, with 12 bases between. The CDR3 reads CASSPPRTEVSYNEQFF. In nucleotides, the CDR3 is TGTGCCAGCTCACCACCAAGGACAGAAGTCTCCTACAATGAGCAGTTCTTC.

A remark on this clonotype: A much larger clone lies a single base off, so this may be a read error. The genes are TRBV12-3 or TRBV12-4 and TRBJ1-1; unclear D gene. This CDR3 has 11 amino acids. CDR3 amino acids: CAGSFMTEAFF. Written as DNA, the CDR3 is TGTGCCGGCAGTTTCATGACTGAAGCTTTCTTT.

This clonotype appeared a few times. The chain combines TRBV10-1 with TRBJ1-5; D gene uncertain. V lost 3 bases and J 0 bases, leaving 12 bases between the germline ends. CDR1 and CDR2 (germline): WNHNN, SYGVQD (reference sequence). The CDR3 is 16 amino acids. This chain's CDR3 is CASSDPGSNSNQPQHF. CDR3 bases: TGCGCCAGCAGTGACCCCGGGAGTAATAGCAATCAGCCCCAGCATTTT.

This clonotype was observed many times. The chain carries TRBV7-2 and TRBJ2-7; 7 positions agree with TRBD2. There are 13 residues in the CDR3. V shed 4 bases and J 3 bases; nucleotides not matched to a gene: 3. CDR1 and CDR2 from the germline V gene are SGHTA and FQGNSA. CDR3 DNA: TGTGCCAGCAGCTCCGGACTAGTCTACGAGCAGTACTTC. This gives the protein CASSSGLVYEQYF.

As for this clonotype: A read error may explain this, as a much larger clone is one base away. This chain uses TRBV24-1 with TRBJ2-1; tentative D call: TRBD2 (6 bases). The length of the CDR3 is 15 residues. Germline CDR1 and CDR2: KGHDR and SFDVKD. V lost 4 bases and J lost 4, with 13 bases in between. CDR3 amino acids: CATSDRGKGYNEQFF. CDR3 sequence (DNA): TGTGCCACCAGTGACCGGGGGAAGGGTTACAATGAGCAGTTCTTC.

This clonotype was counted ten times or more. The chain joins TRBV7-2 to TRBJ2-5; 8 nucleotides align to TRBD1. CDR3 length: 15 residues. Germline loops: CDR1 SGHTA, CDR2 FQGNSA. V dropped 1 base and J dropped 4; count of bases not matched to a gene: 5. The CDR3 nucleotides read TGTGCCAGCAGCTTAGACAGGGGGACCGGAGAGACCCAGTACTTC. Translation: CASSLDRGTGETQYF.

This clonotype was counted at least ten times. This chain uses TRBV3-1 with TRBJ2-7; the match to TRBD2 covers 8 bases. The CDR3 sequence is 14 residues long. Trimming removed 4 bases from V and 0 bases from J; junction bases left unmatched: 2. Germline values: CDR1 LGHDT, CDR2 YNNKEL (reference sequence). The CDR3 spells CASSRLASSYEQYF. The CDR3 DNA follows: TGTGCCAGCAGCCGACTAGCGTCCTCCTACGAGCAGTACTTC.

The sample holds a few counts of this clonotype. The gene calls are TRBV2 and TRBJ2-3; TRBD2 is a possible D gene (7 bases). The V and J ends lost 5 bases and 2 bases respectively, with 11 bases between them. Looked up from germline, CDR1 is SNHLY and CDR2 is FYNNEI. CDR3 length equals 14 residues. The CDR3 DNA is TGTGCCAGCAGTCGGGGGGCCATCACAGATACGCAGTATTTT. Translating gives CASSRGAITDTQYF.

This clonotype was observed at least ten times. The chain joins TRBV2 to TRBJ1-4; tentatively, D is TRBD1 (5 bases). The CDR3 is made up of 12 amino acids. V was shortened by 7 bases and J by 8 bases, with 11 bases between the two germline ends. Per the germline V gene, CDR1 is SNHLY and CDR2 is FYNNEI. Here the CDR3 DNA reads TGTGCCAGCACTCAGGGTGAAGAAAAACTGTTTTTT. Its translation is CASTQGEEKLFF.

With respect to this clonotype: A much larger clonotype is one base distant, so this may be a read error. The chain recombines TRBV2 with TRBJ1-2; the match to TRBD1 covers 9 bases. CDR1 is SNHLY, CDR2 FYNNEI, per germline. V shed 5 bases and J 8 bases; nucleotides not matched to a gene: 9. The CDR3 is made up of 14 amino acids. Here the CDR3 reads CASSPRGTGSGYTF. The CDR3 region has the DNA TGTGCCAGCAGTCCTCGGGGGACAGGGTCAGGCTACACCTTC.

This clonotype was found many times. V gene TRBV7-9 combines with J gene TRBJ2-7, with a possible D match to TRBD2 (6 bases). The CDR3 is made up of 13 amino acids. Trimming stripped 5 bases from V and 7 bases from J, with 15 bases between. Germline V gives CDR1 SEHNR, CDR2 FQNEAQ (reference sequence). As DNA, the CDR3 is TGTGCCAGCAGCCGAACCACAGGAGGGGAGCAGTACGTC. The encoded protein is CASSRTTGGEQYV.

This clonotype was observed at least ten times. The chain joins TRBV5-1 to TRBJ2-7, with a possible D match to TRBD2 (6 bases). The V and J ends lost 4 bases and 2 bases respectively, with 10 bases between them. Germline V gene lookup returns CDR1 SGHRS and CDR2 YFSETQ. The CDR3 extends over 13 amino acids. The CDR3 coding sequence is TGCGCCAGCAGCAGGGACTCCGCCTACGAGCAGTACTTC. It encodes CASSRDSAYEQYF.

As concerns this clonotype: A much larger clone differs from this one at a single base, so this may be a read error. The chain uses TRBV9 and TRBJ2-3, with TRBD2 matching over 10 bases. There are 17 residues in the CDR3. Losses at the gene ends were 3 bases for V and 2 bases for J; bases not matched to a gene: 9. CDR1 is SGDLS and CDR2 is YYNGEE in the germline V gene. The CDR3 spells CASSAASGGTVTDTQYF. The DNA of the CDR3 is TGTGCCAGCAGCGCAGCTAGCGGGGGTACCGTCACAGATACGCAGTATTTT.

This clonotype occurred many times. This chain connects TRBV20-1 to TRBJ2-3, with D tentatively TRBD1 (6 bases). This CDR3 has 16 residues. Trimming stripped 5 bases from V and 5 bases from J, with 23 bases between. Germline V gene data show CDR1 as DFQATT and CDR2 as SNEGSKA (reference sequence). This CDR3 is CSAPHRVRWVIDTQYF. The CDR3 DNA follows: TGCAGTGCTCCCCACAGGGTGCGATGGGTGATAGATACGCAGTATTTT.

This clonotype was detected ten times or more. The V call is TRBV6-5, the J call TRBJ1-6; no definite D call. The V gene lost 0 bases and the J gene lost 5 bases, with 8 bases spanning the gap. CDR1 MNHEY and CDR2 SVGAGI come from the germline V gene. This CDR3 comprises 15 residues. CDR3 amino acids: CASSYSTRHNSPLHF. CDR3 DNA sequence: TGTGCCAGCAGTTACTCGACGAGACATAATTCACCCCTCCACTTT.

This clonotype appeared many times. The chain couples TRBV7-3 to TRBJ2-5, with a possible D match to TRBD2 (5 bases). CDR1 is SGHTA, CDR2 FQGTGA, per germline. The V end lost 3 bases, the J end lost 5 bases, and 10 bases lay between the germline ends. The CDR3 contains 13 residues. CDR3 coding DNA: TGTGCCAGCAGCTTGGACTGGCAGGAGACCCAGTACTTC. It is translated as CASSLDWQETQYF.

The rearrangement links TRBV5-1 to TRBJ2-5, with D unresolved. With 1 base removed from V and 0 bases from J, the gap between germline ends came to 13 bases. There are 16 residues in the CDR3. CDR1 SGHRS and CDR2 YFSETQ come from the germline V gene. The CDR3 DNA sequence: TGCGCCAGCAGCTTGTGGGCCGGCCCGTACCAAGAGACCCAGTACTTC. It translates to CASSLWAGPYQETQYF.

This clonotype has just a few counts. A read error may produce the germline difference seen at one junction end. V is TRBV12-3 or TRBV12-4 and J is TRBJ2-7; 8 bases fit TRBD2. This CDR3 comprises 18 residues. CDR3 sequence: CACSLAPISGGGRWEQYF. CDR3 sequence (DNA): TGTGCCTGCAGTTTAGCGCCAATTTCCGGGGGGGGCCGGTGGGAGCAGTACTTC.

A few counts support this clonotype. The chain has TRBV6-6 and TRBJ1-3; the D is unclear. The CDR3 sequence is 13 residues long. The germline V gene has CDR1 MNHNY and CDR2 SVGAGI (reference sequence). The V end lost 2 bases, the J end lost 4 bases, and 6 bases lay between the germline ends. In nucleotides, the CDR3 is TGTGCCAGCAGTTACGATGGGGGAAACACCATATATTTT. It translates to CASSYDGGNTIYF.

This clonotype was found many times. The chain uses TRBV4-2 and TRBJ2-7; 10 bases are shared with TRBD1. The V segment lost 4 bases and the J segment 3 bases; nucleotides outside the gene matches: 12. Germline V gene lookup returns CDR1 LGHNA and CDR2 YNFKEQ. The CDR3 is 17 residues long. CDR3 residues: CASSLRTRDRGFYEQYF. In DNA form, the CDR3 reads TGTGCCAGCAGCCTACGGACTCGGGACAGGGGATTCTACGAGCAGTACTTC.

The chain uses TRBV11-1 and TRBJ2-6; maybe TRBD2 (6 bases). CDR1 and CDR2 (germline): SGHAT, FQDESV (reference sequence). With 5 bases removed from V and 0 bases from J, the gap between germline ends came to 17 bases. The CDR3 totals 18 residues. CDR3 bases: TGTGCCAGCAGCCGCCCGGGACGGGGGTTCTCTGGGGCCAACGTCCTGACTTTC. Residues: CASSRPGRGFSGANVLTF.

This chain joins TRBV7-2 and TRBJ1-5; D not certain. Trimming removed 5 bases at V and 2 bases at J, with 10 bases between. From germline, CDR1 is SGHTA and CDR2 FQGNSA. The CDR3 consists of 14 residues. DNA for the CDR3: TGTGCCAGCAGCGCTCGTGGGGGCAATCAGCCCCAGCATTTT. It translates to CASSARGGNQPQHF.

Notes on this clonotype: Being one base from a much bigger clone, this may be a read error. The chain combines TRBV15 with TRBJ1-2; D is possibly TRBD1 (6 bases). V dropped 5 bases and J dropped 5 bases, with 9 bases sitting between them. This CDR3 is built from 12 residues. Germline V gene sequence: CDR1 LNHNV, CDR2 YYDKDF (reference sequence). CDR3 residues: CATSRQDYGYTF. Written as DNA, the CDR3 is TGTGCCACCAGCCGACAGGATTATGGCTACACCTTC.